Below are 28 T cell receptor beta chains sequenced from a single sample in a study of T cells in Graves' hyperthyroidism and ophthalmopathy. RNA transcripts gave rise to amplified TCR beta CDR3 regions. The HTBI set primed first-round TCR CDR3 RT-PCR. TCRdb reprocessed the multiplex PCR reads with MiXCR, giving one entry per CDR3 protein. The table has some 500,000 distinct CDR3 sequences, 16% seen once; the top ten hold about 29%. Sequenced input: blood. The receptors were sampled from a woman in her twenties or thirties with Graves' ophthalmopathy.

At least ten counts were recorded for this clonotype. The genes are TRBV20-1 and TRBJ2-7, with D tentatively TRBD2 (6 bases). CDR3 length equals 15 residues. Trimming cost V 1 base and J 3 bases, with 16 bases left between them. Germline V gene data show CDR1 as DFQATT and CDR2 as SNEGSKA (reference sequence). CDR3 residues: CSARVGLASLYEQYF. The CDR3 DNA sequence: TGCAGTGCTAGAGTCGGGCTAGCGAGCCTCTACGAGCAGTACTTC.

This clonotype occurred many times. The chain recombines TRBV5-1 with TRBJ1-3, with D unclear. V lost 0 bases to trimming and J lost 4 bases, with 5 bases between them. There are 13 residues in the CDR3. Germline CDR1 and CDR2: SGHRS and YFSETQ. The CDR3 protein is CASSLAGGNTIYF. CDR3 sequence (DNA): TGCGCCAGCAGCTTGGCAGGCGGAAACACCATATATTTT.

This clonotype was detected a few times. This chain joins TRBV28 and TRBJ2-7; the D gene is possibly TRBD1 (6 bases). In germline, CDR1 is MDHEN, CDR2 SYDVKM. Trimming removed 5 bases at V and 3 bases at J, with 14 bases between. CDR3 length: 14 residues. CDR3 in amino acids: CASSALGAHYEQYF. CDR3 in DNA: TGTGCCAGCAGTGCATTGGGGGCACACTACGAGCAGTACTTC. Full variable domain (rest looked up from reference TRBV28 and TRBJ2-7): DVKVTQSSRYLVKRTGEKVFLECVQDMDHENMFWYRQDPGLGLRLIYFSYDVKMKEKGDIPEGYSVSREKKERFSLILESASTNQTSMYLCASSALGAHYEQYFGPGTRLTVT.

This clonotype was counted a few times. The CDR3 protein is CSARPRDTAYEQYF. The CDR3 DNA reads as TGCAGTGCTAGGCCCCGGGACACAGCCTACGAGCAGTACTTC. The J gene is TRBJ2-7, the V gene TRBV20-1, with D possibly being TRBD1 (6 bases). The length of the CDR3 is 14 residues. V lost 3 bases and J 2 bases, leaving 14 bases between the germline ends. CDR1 and CDR2 (germline): DFQATT, SNEGSKA (reference sequence).

The chain couples TRBV27 to TRBJ1-5; D uncertain. V gave up 1 base and J gave up 6 bases, with 10 bases separating them. CDR1 and CDR2 (germline): MNHEY, SMNVEV (reference sequence). CDR3 length equals 14 residues. CDR3 DNA sequence: TGTGCCAGCAGTTTATACGGGAACGGTCAGCCCCAGCATTTT. Protein: CASSLYGNGQPQHF.

This clonotype came up many times. The rearrangement links TRBV20-1 to TRBJ2-3; the match to TRBD1 covers 8 bases. The V gene's germline CDR1 is DFQATT and CDR2 SNEGSKA (reference sequence). The CDR3 is 13 amino acids. Trimming at V came to 6 bases and at J to 4 bases, leaving 6 bases not matched to a gene. CDR3 region: CSAETGVADTQYF. Here the CDR3 DNA reads TGCAGTGCGGAGACAGGGGTCGCAGATACGCAGTATTTT.

This clonotype has at least ten counts. The V gene is TRBV6-1, the J gene TRBJ2-3, with 11 bases lining up with TRBD1. The CDR3 extends over 15 amino acids. The V segment lost 5 bases and the J segment 4 bases; nucleotides outside the gene matches: 5. In germline, CDR1 is MNHNS, CDR2 SASEGT. The DNA for the CDR3 is TGTGCCAGCAGTCCACCGGGACAGGGGGCAGATACGCAGTATTTT. It is translated as CASSPPGQGADTQYF.

This clonotype came up many times. This chain connects TRBV20-1 to TRBJ2-1, with a weak D call TRBD2 (5 bases). Trimming cost V 6 bases and J 5 bases, with 17 bases left between them. Per germline, CDR1 DFQATT and CDR2 SNEGSKA (reference sequence). CDR3 length equals 14 residues. CDR3 nucleotides: TGCAGTGCGGGGAGAGAGGGTCCAAACAATGAGCAGTTCTTC. This encodes CSAGREGPNNEQFF.

Of note for this clonotype: With a much larger clone just one base away, this may be a read error. This chain joins TRBV28 and TRBJ2-7; 7 nucleotides match TRBD1. CDR1 is MDHEN and CDR2 is SYDVKM in the germline V gene. The CDR3 covers 14 residues. In DNA, the CDR3 is TGTGCCAGCAGGAAACAGGGGTCGCCCTACGGGCAGTACTTC. Protein sequence: CASRKQGSPYGQYF. The full variable domain, in which reference TRBV28 and TRBJ2-7 provide the parts outside the CDR3, is DVKVTQSSRYLVKRTGEKVFLECVQDMDHENMFWYRQDPGLGLRLIYFSYDVKMKEKGDIPEGYSVSREKKERFSLILESASTNQTSMYLCASRKQGSPYGQYFGPGTRLTVT.

This clonotype was found a few times. The V and J genes are TRBV20-1 and TRBJ1-2; D is uncertain. CDR1 DFQATT and CDR2 SNEGSKA come from the germline V gene (reference sequence). This CDR3 has 14 amino acids. V was pared by 1 base and J by 4 bases, with 13 bases between. CDR3 protein: CSARVAGGIYGYTF. The DNA for the CDR3 is TGCAGTGCTAGAGTGGCGGGTGGGATCTATGGCTACACCTTC.

The rearrangement uses TRBV20-1 and TRBJ2-1; tentative D call: TRBD1 (7 bases). Germline assignment: CDR1 DFQATT and CDR2 SNEGSKA (reference sequence). This CDR3 comprises 13 residues. The V end was cut by 4 bases, the J end by 7 bases, with 14 bases between. The CDR3 sequence: CSANRRGLNEQFF. The DNA for the CDR3 is TGCAGTGCTAACCGGAGGGGGCTTAATGAGCAGTTCTTC.

J is TRBJ2-7 and V is TRBV7-9, with D tentatively TRBD2 (5 bases). Germline V gene data show CDR1 as SEHNR and CDR2 as FQNEAQ (reference sequence). The CDR3 runs 14 residues. V lost 0 bases and J 2 bases, leaving 8 bases between the germline ends. The CDR3 here is CASSLARDTYEQYF. Here the CDR3 DNA reads TGTGCCAGCAGCTTAGCCCGGGATACCTACGAGCAGTACTTC.

This clonotype has a count of ten or more. The chain links TRBV28 to TRBJ2-7; 7 bases are a match to TRBD2. The germline gives CDR1 MDHEN, CDR2 SYDVKM. J lost 3 bases, V lost 5 bases, and 10 bases had no gene match. The CDR3 has 15 residues. Here the CDR3 DNA reads TGTGCCAGCAGTGACCATAGCGGGTTGGTCTACGAGCAGTACTTC. The encoded protein is CASSDHSGLVYEQYF.

Note on this clonotype: This sequence may be a read error, since a much larger clone differs from it by one base. V and J are TRBV18 and TRBJ2-3; tentative D call: TRBD2 (5 bases). The length of the CDR3 is 13 residues. Germline V gives CDR1 KGHSH, CDR2 LQKENI. The CDR3 loop reads CASSPLWGDAQYF. CDR3 sequence (DNA): TGTGCCAGCTCACCACTCTGGGGAGATGCGCAGTATTTT.

This clonotype has ten or more counts. The gene calls are TRBV5-1 and TRBJ1-2; no firm D call. This CDR3 is built from 14 residues. Germline loops: CDR1 SGHRS, CDR2 YFSETQ. V gave up 0 bases and J gave up 6 bases, with 12 bases separating them. Here the CDR3 DNA reads TGCGCCAGCAGCTTGGATCTCGGGGTAAATGGCTACACCTTC. Its protein product is CASSLDLGVNGYTF.

This clonotype has a count of ten or more. The V call is TRBV30, the J call TRBJ2-3, with 7 bases that match TRBD2. With 1 base clipped from V and 2 bases from J, the junction kept 9 bases outside the gene matches. Germline V lookup: CDR1 GTSNPN, CDR2 SVGIG (reference sequence). The CDR3 contains 16 residues. The CDR3 here is CAWSGAAGRYTDTQYF. The CDR3 nucleotides are TGTGCCTGGAGTGGGGCAGCCGGGAGGTACACAGATACGCAGTATTTT.

The table lists this clonotype with many counts. The chain carries TRBV5-5 and TRBJ2-2, with TRBD1 matching over 7 bases. V was pared by 1 base and J by 6 bases, with 15 bases of the junction left unmatched. Germline V CDR1 and CDR2: SGHKS, YYEKEE (reference sequence). The CDR3 is 18 amino acids. The CDR3 region is CASSLFRRGRLDSGELFF. The CDR3 region has the DNA TGTGCCAGCAGCTTGTTTAGAAGGGGGCGGCTCGATTCCGGGGAGCTGTTTTTT.

This clonotype was counted many times. The V gene is TRBV6-9, the J gene TRBJ2-3; D call uncertain. Germline-derived CDR1 and CDR2 are MNHGY and SVAAGI. This CDR3 is built from 15 residues. The V and J ends lost 0 bases and 2 bases respectively, with 9 bases between them. The CDR3 spells CASSYSADLTDTQYF. Here the CDR3 DNA reads TGTGCCAGCAGTTATTCGGCGGACCTCACAGATACGCAGTATTTT.

The chain combines TRBV6-2 or TRBV6-3 with TRBJ1-4; D ambiguous. CDR1 MNHEY and CDR2 SVGEGT come from the germline V gene. V lost 7 bases and J lost 3, with 12 bases in between. There are 14 residues in the CDR3. The CDR3 bases are TGTGCCAGCAATTCTCCGAGATCTAATGAAAAACTGTTTTTT. This encodes CASNSPRSNEKLFF.

The CDR3 reads CASRRPDGTKNIQYF. CDR3 nucleotide sequence: TGTGCCAGCAGAAGGCCGGATGGGACCAAAAACATTCAGTACTTC. The V and J genes are TRBV6-1 and TRBJ2-4, with D unresolved. Deletions cut 6 bases from V and 2 bases from J, with 14 bases between. Germline CDR1 is MNHNS and CDR2 is SASEGT. This CDR3 comprises 15 residues.

This clonotype has only a few counts. This may arise from a read error, as a much more abundant clone is one base away. The V gene is TRBV18, the J gene TRBJ2-7; D may match TRBD1 or TRBD2 (5 bases each). V dropped 2 bases and J dropped 4 bases, with 9 bases sitting between them. CDR1 and CDR2 from the germline V gene are KGHSH and LQKENI. CDR3 size: 13 residues. CDR3 sequence (DNA): TGTGCCAGCTCACCAGGGGACGGATACGAGCAGTACTTC. Translating it yields CASSPGDGYEQYF.

The V and J genes are TRBV4-3 and TRBJ2-3, with TRBD2 matching over 9 bases. This CDR3 comprises 16 residues. With 5 bases clipped from V and 0 bases from J, the junction kept 6 bases outside the gene matches. Germline assignment: CDR1 LGHNA and CDR2 YSLEER. The CDR3 DNA reads as TGCGCCAGCAGCGTTGGACTAGCGTATAGCACAGATACGCAGTATTTT. Translation: CASSVGLAYSTDTQYF.

This clonotype occurred once. A junction end diverges from the germline sequence, so it may reflect a read error. The V call is TRBV12-3 or TRBV12-4, the J call TRBJ1-5; D remains ambiguous. This CDR3 has 14 residues. CDR3 DNA sequence: TGTGCCAGCACCGCAGGCTATAGCAATCAGTCCCAGCATTTT. Translation gives CASTAGYSNQSQHF.

This clonotype was observed a few times. The rearrangement uses TRBV28 and TRBJ1-6; weak D call: TRBD1 (6 bases). The V end lost 8 bases, the J end lost 10 bases, and 18 bases lay between the germline ends. This CDR3 spans 14 amino acids. Germline V gives CDR1 MDHEN, CDR2 SYDVKM. The CDR3 reads CASLPQGGRSPLHF. The CDR3 DNA is TGTGCCAGCCTACCACAGGGAGGGAGATCACCCCTCCACTTT.

This chain connects TRBV10-3 to TRBJ1-2; D gene uncertain. With 4 bases removed from V and 5 bases from J, the gap between germline ends came to 11 bases. CDR1 is ENHRY, CDR2 SYGVKD, per germline. The CDR3 has 13 amino acids. CDR3 bases: TGTGCCATCAGTGGGATGGGGAGTTATGGCTACACCTTC. Translation gives CAISGMGSYGYTF.

The sample holds many counts of this clonotype. V usage is TRBV28 and J usage is TRBJ2-4; tentative D call: TRBD2 (5 bases). Germline CDR1 MDHEN, CDR2 SYDVKM. The germline V and J ends were trimmed by 7 bases and 3 bases, with 19 bases remaining between them. This CDR3 has 16 amino acids. The CDR3 is CASTEDRGLGKNIQYF. The CDR3 bases are TGTGCCAGCACCGAGGATCGGGGTTTGGGCAAAAACATTCAGTACTTC. Full variable domain (missing parts from reference TRBV28 and TRBJ2-4): DVKVTQSSRYLVKRTGEKVFLECVQDMDHENMFWYRQDPGLGLRLIYFSYDVKMKEKGDIPEGYSVSREKKERFSLILESASTNQTSMYLCASTEDRGLGKNIQYFGAGTRLSVL.

This clonotype was found many times. CDR3 in DNA: TGTGCCAGCAGTGTGTCTGTTGGGGCCACAGATACGCAGTATTTT. It specifies CASSVSVGATDTQYF. V usage is TRBV2 and J usage is TRBJ2-3; weak D call: TRBD1 (5 bases). The CDR3 covers 15 residues. Germline V gene lookup returns CDR1 SNHLY and CDR2 FYNNEI. V lost 4 bases and J lost 2, with 13 bases in between.

The gene calls are TRBV24-1 and TRBJ2-2, with TRBD1 matching 12 bases. V dropped 2 bases and J dropped 7; count of bases not matched to a gene: 7. Germline values: CDR1 KGHDR, CDR2 SFDVKD. This CDR3 has 17 amino acids. CDR3 in DNA: TGTGCCACCAGTGATTCCCCGGGACAGGGGGCAGGCGGGGAGCTGTTTTTT. Translated: CATSDSPGQGAGGELFF.